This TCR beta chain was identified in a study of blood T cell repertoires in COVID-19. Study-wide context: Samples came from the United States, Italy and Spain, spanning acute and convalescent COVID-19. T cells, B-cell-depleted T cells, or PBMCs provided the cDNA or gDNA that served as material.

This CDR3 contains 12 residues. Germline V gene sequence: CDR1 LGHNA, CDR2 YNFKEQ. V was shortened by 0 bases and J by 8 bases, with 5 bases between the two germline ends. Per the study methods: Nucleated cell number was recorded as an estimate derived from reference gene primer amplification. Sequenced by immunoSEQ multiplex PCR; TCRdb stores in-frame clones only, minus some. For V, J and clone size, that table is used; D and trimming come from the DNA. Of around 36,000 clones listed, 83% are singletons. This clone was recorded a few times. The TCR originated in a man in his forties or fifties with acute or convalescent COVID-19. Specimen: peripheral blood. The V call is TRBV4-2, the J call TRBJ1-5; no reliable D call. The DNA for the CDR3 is TGTGCCAGCAGCCAAGATCGGGAGCCCCAGCATTTT. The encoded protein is CASSQDREPQHF.